Each of the 5 T cell receptor beta chains below was sequenced from the same sample in a study of identical twins. TCRdb re-called the 5' RACE reads through MiXCR, storing one row per CDR3 protein. Of around 680,000 distinct CDR3 sequences in the sample, over 8.5% are singletons; the top ten hold 0.8% to 1%. These data also formed part of another study, on yellow fever vaccine responses in identical twins.

The sequenced sample consisted of PBMCs. These receptors were collected from a woman aged 18 to 35 in good health.

The table lists this clonotype with a few counts. The rearrangement joins TRBV7-6 to TRBJ2-7; D is perhaps TRBD1 (6 bases). The V end lost 1 base, the J end lost 5 bases, and 12 bases lay between the germline ends. Per the germline V gene, CDR1 is SGHVS and CDR2 is FNYEAQ. CDR3 length: 14 residues. The CDR3 coding sequence is TGTGCCAGCAGCTTAGTATACAGGGAAAACGAGCAGTACTTC. Amino acids: CASSLVYRENEQYF.

V gene TRBV20-1 combines with J gene TRBJ2-7; 9 bases are a match to TRBD1. This CDR3 has 13 amino acids. Germline assignment: CDR1 DFQATT and CDR2 SNEGSKA (reference sequence). V gave up 6 bases and J gave up 7 bases; unmatched junction bases: 10. The CDR3 loop is CSAPGQGGGEQYF. CDR3 nucleotides: TGCAGTGCCCCGGGACAGGGAGGCGGAGAGCAGTACTTC.

This clonotype was seen at least ten times. The chain has TRBV12-3 or TRBV12-4 and TRBJ1-1; the D gene is possibly TRBD1 (5 bases). The CDR3 has 13 residues. V lost 6 bases to trimming and J lost 3 bases, with 11 bases between them. The CDR3 bases are TGTGCCAGCAGCTTCAGGGAATACACTGAAGCTTTCTTT. Protein product: CASSFREYTEAFF.

This rearrangement joins TRBV6-5 to TRBJ2-2; D may be TRBD1 (6 bases). CDR3 length: 15 residues. Looked up from germline, CDR1 is MNHEY and CDR2 is SVGAGI. Deletions cut 2 bases from V and 3 bases from J, with 10 bases between. The CDR3 spells CASSYTSGDTGELFF. The DNA for the CDR3 is TGTGCCAGCAGTTACACATCAGGGGACACCGGGGAGCTGTTTTTT.

There are many counts of this clonotype. V and J are TRBV2 and TRBJ2-3; weak D call: TRBD2 (6 bases). This CDR3 contains 15 residues. Germline V gives CDR1 SNHLY, CDR2 FYNNEI. V was cut by 7 bases and J by 5 bases, with 19 bases left in between. In DNA, the CDR3 is TGTGCCAGCAAAATGACTAGTCTCGGAGGAGATACGCAGTATTTT. Translated: CASKMTSLGGDTQYF.